The source of this T cell receptor (beta chain) is a study of T cells in Graves' hyperthyroidism and ophthalmopathy. A few counts support this clonotype. There are 13 residues in the CDR3. Trimming at V came to 4 bases and at J to 10 bases, leaving 3 bases not matched to a gene. Amplification yielded TCR beta CDR3 regions, with RNA transcripts as the source. During a first-round RT-PCR of the TCR CDR3, the HTBI primer set was used. Each CDR3 protein is one row after TCRdb ran MiXCR on the multiplex PCR reads. The sample has around 720,000 distinct CDR3 sequences; 35% are singletons. This chain joins TRBV12-3 or TRBV12-4 and TRBJ1-6; 8 bases are shared with TRBD1. The sequence came from a woman in her thirties or forties with Graves' hyperthyroidism. Sequencing was done on a sample of blood. The CDR3 loop is CASSSGGSSPLHF. The CDR3 DNA reads TGTGCCAGCAGTTCAGGGGGCAGCTCACCCCTCCACTTT.